Below, 9 T cell receptor beta chains from the same sample are listed, as sequenced in a study of a mutant IDH1 vaccine in newly diagnosed glioma. Using immunoSEQ multiplex PCR, the repertoire was profiled, and TCRdb retains in-frame clones only, with some absent. Among just over 80,000 clones listed, approximately 85% were seen once. Their antigen targets remain unknown. Time point here: week 23, last vaccination. The study gave 300 ug of mutant IDH1 20-mer peptide per vaccine dose, with topical imiquimod. Sequencing was performed on PBMCs, taken from a glioma patient whose treatment included an IDH1 peptide vaccine. The receptors stem from a man younger than 45 with glioma. Some clones in this sample may be carry-over from other donors' samples.

This clone was found once. CDR3 region: CATSVSRTGVTDTQYF. The CDR3 DNA follows: TGTGCCACCAGCGTGAGTAGGACAGGGGTCACAGATACGCAGTATTTT. The J gene is TRBJ2-3, the V gene TRBV15; TRBD1 agrees at 9 bases. The J segment lost 2 bases and the V segment lost 5 bases, leaving 8 bases of the junction unmatched. The germline gives CDR1 LNHNV, CDR2 YYDKDF (reference sequence). CDR3 length equals 16 residues.

The chain couples TRBV28 to TRBJ1-1; 7 nucleotides line up with TRBD1. Germline-derived CDR1 and CDR2 are MDHEN and SYDVKM. V was clipped by 6 bases and J by 4 bases; unmatched bases: 8. The CDR3 contains 14 residues. CDR3 sequence reads: CASSSPRGFTEAFF. The DNA for the CDR3 is TGTGCCAGCAGCTCCCCCAGGGGGTTCACTGAAGCTTTCTTT.

V is TRBV27 and J is TRBJ2-7; tentatively, D is TRBD1 (5 bases). The CDR3 sequence is 16 residues long. Per germline, CDR1 MNHEY and CDR2 SMNVEV (reference sequence). The V end was cut by 5 bases, the J end by 2 bases, with 19 bases between. DNA for the CDR3: TGTGCCAGCAGTCCCCAGGGCCCATCCGGAGCCTACGAGCAGTACTTC. It specifies CASSPQGPSGAYEQYF.

This chain links TRBV7-2 with TRBJ2-7; a possible D gene is TRBD1 (6 bases). The germline V and J ends were trimmed by 10 bases and 4 bases, with 17 bases remaining between them. This CDR3 has 13 amino acids. CDR1 is SGHTA and CDR2 is FQGNSA in the germline V gene. The CDR3 DNA follows: TGTGCCATCTCACAGGGTGGAGTATACGAGCAGTACTTC. Its translation is CAISQGGVYEQYF.

The chain has TRBV13 and TRBJ1-2; TRBD1 is a possible D gene (6 bases). The CDR3 has 12 residues. CDR1 is PRHDT, CDR2 FYEKMQ, per germline (reference sequence). The germline V and J ends were trimmed by 5 bases and 7 bases, with 11 bases remaining between them. CDR3 loop: CASSGGGFGYTF. The CDR3 DNA follows: TGTGCCAGCAGCGGAGGGGGTTTTGGCTACACCTTC.

This rearrangement joins TRBV30 to TRBJ2-1; perhaps TRBD2 as D (6 bases). Germline CDR1 GTSNPN, CDR2 SVGIG (reference sequence). Trimming cost V 3 bases and J 7 bases, with 13 bases left between them. This CDR3 region has 13 residues. In DNA form, the CDR3 reads TGTGCCTGGAGCACCATCGGGGGTAATGAGCAGTTCTTC. Its translation: CAWSTIGGNEQFF.

The chain couples TRBV7-5 to TRBJ1-2; the D segment call TRBD1 is taken from the table without a DNA check. TRBV7-5 is shown as a pseudogene. This CDR3 has 17 residues. CDR3 sequence (DNA): TGTGTCAGAAGCCCCCGGGACAGCACCTTAGCTAACTATGGCTACACCTTC. It encodes CVRSPRDSTLANYGYTF.

The V gene is TRBV29-1, the J gene TRBJ2-5, with 10 bases fitting TRBD1. The DNA matches TRBJ2-7 better at its end, which makes the J call doubtful. Germline CDR1 reads SQVTM; CDR2 reads ANQGSEA. This CDR3 has 14 amino acids. The CDR3 DNA is TGCAGCGTTGAAGTGACAGGGGGCTTGAGCGAGCAGTACTTC. This sequence encodes CSVEVTGGLSEQYF.

CDR3 in DNA: TGTGCCAGTAGTATGTCAGGAGGTTCGGGCAATCAGCCCCAGCATTTT. This encodes CASSMSGGSGNQPQHF. This chain connects TRBV19 to TRBJ1-5; D not certain. Germline V gene lookup returns CDR1 LNHDA and CDR2 SQIVND (reference sequence). The CDR3 is 16 amino acids. Trimming removed 3 bases at V and 2 bases at J, with 14 bases between.